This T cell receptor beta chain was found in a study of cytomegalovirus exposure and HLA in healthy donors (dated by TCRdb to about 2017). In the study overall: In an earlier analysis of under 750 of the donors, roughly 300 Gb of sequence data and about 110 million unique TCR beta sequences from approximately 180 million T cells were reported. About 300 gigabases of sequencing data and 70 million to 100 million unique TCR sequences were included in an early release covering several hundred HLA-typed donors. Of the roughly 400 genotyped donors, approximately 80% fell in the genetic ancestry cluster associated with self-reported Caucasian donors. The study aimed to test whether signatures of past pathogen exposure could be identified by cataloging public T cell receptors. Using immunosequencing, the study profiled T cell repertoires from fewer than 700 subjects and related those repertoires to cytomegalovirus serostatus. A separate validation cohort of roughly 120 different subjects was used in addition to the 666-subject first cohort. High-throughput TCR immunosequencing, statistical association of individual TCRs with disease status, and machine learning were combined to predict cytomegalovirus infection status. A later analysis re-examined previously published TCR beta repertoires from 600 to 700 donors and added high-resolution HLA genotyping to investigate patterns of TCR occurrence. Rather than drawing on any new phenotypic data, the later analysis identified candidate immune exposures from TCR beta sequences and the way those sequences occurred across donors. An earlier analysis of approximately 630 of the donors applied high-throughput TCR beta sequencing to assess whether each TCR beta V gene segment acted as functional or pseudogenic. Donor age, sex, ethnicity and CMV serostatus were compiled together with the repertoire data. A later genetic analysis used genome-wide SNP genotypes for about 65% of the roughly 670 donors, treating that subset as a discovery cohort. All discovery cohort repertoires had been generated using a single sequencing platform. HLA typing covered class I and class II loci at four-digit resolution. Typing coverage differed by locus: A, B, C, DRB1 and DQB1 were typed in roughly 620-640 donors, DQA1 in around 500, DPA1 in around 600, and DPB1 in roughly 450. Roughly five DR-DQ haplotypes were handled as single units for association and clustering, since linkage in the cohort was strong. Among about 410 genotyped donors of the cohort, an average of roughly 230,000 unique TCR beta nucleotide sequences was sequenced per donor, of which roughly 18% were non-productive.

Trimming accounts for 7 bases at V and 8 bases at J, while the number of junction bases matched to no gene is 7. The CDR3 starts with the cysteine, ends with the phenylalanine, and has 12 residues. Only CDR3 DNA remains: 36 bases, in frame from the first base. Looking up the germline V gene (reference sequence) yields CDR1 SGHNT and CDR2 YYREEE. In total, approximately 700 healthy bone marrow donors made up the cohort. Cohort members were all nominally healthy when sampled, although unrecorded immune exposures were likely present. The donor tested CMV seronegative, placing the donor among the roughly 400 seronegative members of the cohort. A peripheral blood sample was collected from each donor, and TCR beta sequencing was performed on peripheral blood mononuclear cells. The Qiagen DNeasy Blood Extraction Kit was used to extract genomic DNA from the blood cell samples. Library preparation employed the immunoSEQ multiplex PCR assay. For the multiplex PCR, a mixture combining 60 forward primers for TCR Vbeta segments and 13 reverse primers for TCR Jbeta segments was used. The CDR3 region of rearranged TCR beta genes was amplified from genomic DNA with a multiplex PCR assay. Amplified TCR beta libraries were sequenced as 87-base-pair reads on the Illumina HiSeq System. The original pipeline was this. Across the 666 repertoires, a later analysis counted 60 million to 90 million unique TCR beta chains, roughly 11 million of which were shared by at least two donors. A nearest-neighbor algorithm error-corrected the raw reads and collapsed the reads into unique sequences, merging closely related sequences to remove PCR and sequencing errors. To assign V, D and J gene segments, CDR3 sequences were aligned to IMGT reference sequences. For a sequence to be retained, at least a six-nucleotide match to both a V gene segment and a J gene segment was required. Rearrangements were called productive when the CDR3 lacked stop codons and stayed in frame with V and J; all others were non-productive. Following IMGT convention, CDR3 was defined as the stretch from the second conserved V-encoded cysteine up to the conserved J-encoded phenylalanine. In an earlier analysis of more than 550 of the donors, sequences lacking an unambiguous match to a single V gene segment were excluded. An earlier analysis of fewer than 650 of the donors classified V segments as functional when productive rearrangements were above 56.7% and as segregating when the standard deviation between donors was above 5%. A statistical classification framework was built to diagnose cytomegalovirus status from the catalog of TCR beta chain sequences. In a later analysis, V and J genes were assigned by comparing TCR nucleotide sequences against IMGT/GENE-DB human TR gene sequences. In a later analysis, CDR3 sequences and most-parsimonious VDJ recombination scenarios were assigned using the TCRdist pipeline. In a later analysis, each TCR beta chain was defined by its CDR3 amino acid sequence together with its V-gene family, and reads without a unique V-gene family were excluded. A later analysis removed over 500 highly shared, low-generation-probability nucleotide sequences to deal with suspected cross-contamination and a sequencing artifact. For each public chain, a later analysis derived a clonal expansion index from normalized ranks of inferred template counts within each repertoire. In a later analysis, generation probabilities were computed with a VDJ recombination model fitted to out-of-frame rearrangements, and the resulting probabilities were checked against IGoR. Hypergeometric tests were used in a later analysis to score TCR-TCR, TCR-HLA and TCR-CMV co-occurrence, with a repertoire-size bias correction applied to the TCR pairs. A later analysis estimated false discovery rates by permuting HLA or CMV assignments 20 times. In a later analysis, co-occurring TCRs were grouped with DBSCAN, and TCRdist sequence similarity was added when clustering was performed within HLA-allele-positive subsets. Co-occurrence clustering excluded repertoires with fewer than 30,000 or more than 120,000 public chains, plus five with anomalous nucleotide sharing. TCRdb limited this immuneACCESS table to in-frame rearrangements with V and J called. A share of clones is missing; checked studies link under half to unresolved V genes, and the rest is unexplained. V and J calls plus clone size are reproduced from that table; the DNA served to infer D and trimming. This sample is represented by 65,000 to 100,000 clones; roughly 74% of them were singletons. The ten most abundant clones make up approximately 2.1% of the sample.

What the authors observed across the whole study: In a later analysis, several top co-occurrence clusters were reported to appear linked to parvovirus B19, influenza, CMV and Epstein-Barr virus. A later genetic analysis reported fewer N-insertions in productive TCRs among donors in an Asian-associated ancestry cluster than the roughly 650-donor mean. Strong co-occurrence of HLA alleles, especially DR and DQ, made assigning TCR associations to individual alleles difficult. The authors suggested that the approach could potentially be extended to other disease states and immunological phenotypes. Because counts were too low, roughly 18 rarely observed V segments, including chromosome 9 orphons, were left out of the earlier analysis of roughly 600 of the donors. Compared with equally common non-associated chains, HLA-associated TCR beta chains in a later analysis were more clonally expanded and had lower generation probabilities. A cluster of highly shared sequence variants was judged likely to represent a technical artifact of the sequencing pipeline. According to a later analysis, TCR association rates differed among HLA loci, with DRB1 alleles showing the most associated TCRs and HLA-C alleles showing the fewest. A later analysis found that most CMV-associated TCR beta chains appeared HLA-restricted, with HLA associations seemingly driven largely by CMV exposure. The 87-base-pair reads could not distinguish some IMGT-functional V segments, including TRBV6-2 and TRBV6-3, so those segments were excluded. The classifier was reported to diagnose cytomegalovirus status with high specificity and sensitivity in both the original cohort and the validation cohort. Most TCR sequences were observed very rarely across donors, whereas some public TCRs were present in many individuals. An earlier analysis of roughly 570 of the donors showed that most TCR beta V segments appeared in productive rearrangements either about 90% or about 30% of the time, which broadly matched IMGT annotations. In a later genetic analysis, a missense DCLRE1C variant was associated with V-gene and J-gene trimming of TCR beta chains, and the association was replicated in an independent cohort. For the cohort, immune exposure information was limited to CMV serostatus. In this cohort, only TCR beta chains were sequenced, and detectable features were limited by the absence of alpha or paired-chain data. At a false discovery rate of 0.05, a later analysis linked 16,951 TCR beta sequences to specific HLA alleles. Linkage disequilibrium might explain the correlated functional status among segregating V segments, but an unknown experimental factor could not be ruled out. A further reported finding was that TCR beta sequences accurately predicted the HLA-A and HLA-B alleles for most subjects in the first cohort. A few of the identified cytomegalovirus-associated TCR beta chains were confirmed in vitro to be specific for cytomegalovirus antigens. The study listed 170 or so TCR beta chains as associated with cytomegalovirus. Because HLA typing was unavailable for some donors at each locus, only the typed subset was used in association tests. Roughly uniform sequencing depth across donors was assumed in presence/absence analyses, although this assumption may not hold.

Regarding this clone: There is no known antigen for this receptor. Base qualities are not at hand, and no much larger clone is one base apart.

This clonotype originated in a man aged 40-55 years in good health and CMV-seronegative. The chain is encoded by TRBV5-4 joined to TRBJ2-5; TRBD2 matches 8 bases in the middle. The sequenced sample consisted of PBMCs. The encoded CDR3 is CASPGGPGTQYF. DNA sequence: TGTGCCAGCCCGGGAGGGCCTGGAACCCAGTACTTC. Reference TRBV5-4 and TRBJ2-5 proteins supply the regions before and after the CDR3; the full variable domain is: ETGVTQSPTHLIKTRGQQVTLRCSSQSGHNTVSWYQQALGQGPQFIFQYYREEENGRGNFPPRFSGLQFPNYSSELNVNALELDDSALYLCASPGGPGTQYFGPGTRLLVL.